This TCR beta chain was sequenced for a study of graft-versus-host responses after intestinal transplantation. Whole-study results and caveats: Researchers found GvH clones in recipient marrow, and some showed up first in ileum or blood. Graft-donor T cell macrochimerism coincided with high graft-versus-host to host-versus-graft clonal ratios in allografts.

As concerns this clone: As yet, its antigen is unknown. Germline and junction disagree at one end, which may indicate a read error.

The table came from immunoSEQ multiplex PCR; TCRdb's copy has only in-frame clones and leaves some out. The table lists 45,000 to 60,000 clones, approximately 91% of them singletons. The sequence came from a human donor who was the organ donor for an intestinal transplant. The specimen comprised unstimulated CD4+ T cells sorted from spleen or lymph node cells, sampled before transplant.

CDR3 in amino acids: CASSSPRAGSQYF. The CDR3 nucleotides read TGTGCCAGCTCATCACCACGGGCCGGATCCCAGTACTTC. V and J are TRBV18 and TRBJ2-5; no reliable D call. CDR1 and CDR2 (germline): KGHSH, LQKENI. This CDR3 is built from 13 residues.